A single TCR beta chain is shown here with its context. Its antigen is not identified. TCR beta CDR3 regions were amplified from RNA transcripts. During a first-round RT-PCR of the TCR CDR3, the HTBI primer set was used. TCRdb called the multiplex PCR reads again in MiXCR, with one record for every CDR3 protein. The sample carries approximately 600,000 distinct CDR3 sequences, less than 25% recorded once. The data belong to a study of T cells in Graves' hyperthyroidism and ophthalmopathy. Study-level results: The blood repertoire included most of the expanded thyroid clonotypes above 0.001.

The CDR3 runs to 15 residues. The ends lost 3 bases at V and 3 bases at J; junction bases unmatched: 4. Germline assignment: CDR1 MGHDK and CDR2 SYGVNS. The rearrangement joins TRBV25-1 to TRBJ1-1, with TRBD1 matching 10 bases. Sequenced input: blood. This clonotype was obtained from a young man with Graves' ophthalmopathy. As DNA, the CDR3 is TGTGCCAGCAGTGACGCCGGGACAGGGGACACTGAAGCTTTCTTT. Translation gives CASSDAGTGDTEAFF.